These 10 T cell receptor beta chains originate from one sample sequenced in a study of blood T cell repertoires in COVID-19. TCRdb's copy holds only in-frame clones and misses some; the assay was immunoSEQ multiplex PCR. In the table there are over 100,000 clones, 60% to 80% of which are singletons. The specimen sequenced was peripheral blood. The receptors derive from a man aged 60 to 75 with active or convalescent COVID-19.

The V call is TRBV19, the J call TRBJ1-5, with 9 bases that match TRBD1. CDR3 size: 15 residues. J gave up 4 bases and V 4 bases, and 5 bases lay outside the gene matches. Germline values: CDR1 LNHDA, CDR2 SQIVND (reference sequence). In DNA, the CDR3 is TGTGCCAGTAGTACCCGACAGGGGGGGAATCAGCCCCAGCATTTT. Encoded protein: CASSTRQGGNQPQHF.

This clone was seen a handful of times. V gene TRBV10-2 combines with J gene TRBJ2-1, with 14 bases aligning to TRBD2. Germline lookup yields CDR1 WSHSY and CDR2 SAAADI. V shed 6 bases, J shed 8 bases, and the junction held 12 bases outside the gene matches. CDR3 length: 17 residues. The chain's CDR3 is CASSDRAGTSGRDEQFF. The CDR3 DNA is TGCGCCAGCAGCGACCGAGCCGGGACTAGCGGGAGAGATGAGCAGTTCTTC.

This chain joins TRBV11-3 and TRBJ2-5; tentatively, D is TRBD1 (6 bases). The CDR3 contains 16 residues. V lost 5 bases to trimming and J lost 2 bases, with 18 bases between them. Germline CDR1 SGHNT, CDR2 YENEEA. The DNA for the CDR3 is TGTGCCAGCAGCACCCACCACGGGACACCTCAAGAGACCCAGTACTTC. Translating gives CASSTHHGTPQETQYF.

This sequence joins TRBV5-1 and TRBJ2-2; 10 bases fit TRBD2. Trimming took 4 bases from V and 4 from J; bases not matched to a gene: 7. Germline V gene sequence: CDR1 SGHRS, CDR2 YFSETQ. This CDR3 has 16 residues. CDR3 amino acids: CASSTMGLASTGELFF. DNA for the CDR3: TGCGCCAGCAGCACAATGGGACTAGCGTCCACCGGGGAGCTGTTTTTT. Supplemented by reference TRBV5-1 and TRBJ2-2, the full variable domain reads KAGVTQTPRYLIKTRGQQVTLSCSPISGHRSVSWYQQTPGQGLQFLFEYFSETQRNKGNFPGRFSGRQFSNSRSEMNVSTLELGDSALYLCASSTMGLASTGELFFGEGSRLTVL.

The CDR3, as DNA: TGCGCCAGCAGCCCCCACGGCCGGGACAGGGGAGAAAAACTGTTTTTT. It yields the protein CASSPHGRDRGEKLFF. The V and J genes are TRBV5-1 and TRBJ1-4; TRBD1 matches at 10 bases. This CDR3 is built from 16 residues. The V gene end was trimmed by 4 bases and the J gene end by 8 bases; junction bases not matched to a gene: 11. Germline V lookup: CDR1 SGHRS, CDR2 YFSETQ.

This sequence joins TRBV7-2 and TRBJ2-7; D perhaps matches TRBD1 (8 bases). Germline V lookup: CDR1 SGHTA, CDR2 FQGNSA. The CDR3 length is 17 residues. V was trimmed by 5 bases and J by 0 bases, leaving 20 bases between them. The CDR3 sequence is CASSLQGGRGTSYEQYV. CDR3 in DNA: TGTGCCAGCAGCCTACAGGGGGGGAGGGGAACCTCCTACGAGCAGTACGTC.

There are a few counts of this clone. This rearrangement joins TRBV18 to TRBJ2-1; TRBD2 agrees at 9 bases. J lost 5 bases, V lost 4 bases, and 6 bases had no gene match. Germline V lookup: CDR1 KGHSH, CDR2 LQKENI. The CDR3 contains 15 residues. CDR3 coding DNA: TGTGCCAGCTCACAAGCGGGAGGATTCAACAATGAGCAGTTCTTC. Translation: CASSQAGGFNNEQFF.

V is TRBV3-1 (or the pseudogene TRBV3-2) and J is TRBJ2-2, with 7 bases matching TRBD2. The CDR3 is made up of 18 amino acids. The V and J ends lost 0 bases and 6 bases, in that order; junction bases with no gene match: 13. From germline, CDR1 is LGHDT and CDR2 YNNKEL (reference sequence). The CDR3 DNA is TGTGCCAGCAGCCAAGAATCGGCTAGCGGCCCCAACGCCGGGGAGCTGTTTTTT. It specifies CASSQESASGPNAGELFF.

J is TRBJ2-7 and V is TRBV15, with 10 bases aligning to TRBD2. The CDR3 runs to 15 residues. Germline lookup yields CDR1 LNHNV and CDR2 YYDKDF (reference sequence). V was clipped by 5 bases and J by 7 bases; unmatched bases: 11. CDR3 DNA sequence: TGTGCCACCAGCCCTTCACTAGCGGGGCCAGAGGAGCAGTACTTC. Translated: CATSPSLAGPEEQYF.

CDR3 sequence reads: CASSYSGSGTYEQYF. The CDR3 DNA reads as TGTGCCAGCAGTTACTCAGGTTCAGGAACCTACGAGCAGTACTTC. The chain is built from TRBV6-5 and TRBJ2-7; D gene ambiguous. With 0 bases removed from V and 2 bases from J, the gap between germline ends came to 11 bases. The CDR3 extends over 15 amino acids. Germline CDR1 is MNHEY and CDR2 is SVGAGI.